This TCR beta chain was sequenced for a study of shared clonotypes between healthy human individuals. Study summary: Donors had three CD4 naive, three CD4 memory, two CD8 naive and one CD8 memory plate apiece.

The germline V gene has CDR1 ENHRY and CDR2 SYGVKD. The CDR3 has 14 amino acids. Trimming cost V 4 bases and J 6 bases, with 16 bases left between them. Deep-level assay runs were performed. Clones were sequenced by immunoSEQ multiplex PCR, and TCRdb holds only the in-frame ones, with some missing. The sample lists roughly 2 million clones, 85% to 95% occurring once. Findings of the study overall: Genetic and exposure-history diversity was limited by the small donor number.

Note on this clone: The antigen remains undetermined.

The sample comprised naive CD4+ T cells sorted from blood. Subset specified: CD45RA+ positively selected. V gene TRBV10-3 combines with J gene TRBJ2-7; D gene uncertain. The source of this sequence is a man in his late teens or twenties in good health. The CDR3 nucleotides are TGTGCCATCAGTGCATGGCAGGTAGACTCCGAGCAGTACTTC. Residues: CAISAWQVDSEQYF.